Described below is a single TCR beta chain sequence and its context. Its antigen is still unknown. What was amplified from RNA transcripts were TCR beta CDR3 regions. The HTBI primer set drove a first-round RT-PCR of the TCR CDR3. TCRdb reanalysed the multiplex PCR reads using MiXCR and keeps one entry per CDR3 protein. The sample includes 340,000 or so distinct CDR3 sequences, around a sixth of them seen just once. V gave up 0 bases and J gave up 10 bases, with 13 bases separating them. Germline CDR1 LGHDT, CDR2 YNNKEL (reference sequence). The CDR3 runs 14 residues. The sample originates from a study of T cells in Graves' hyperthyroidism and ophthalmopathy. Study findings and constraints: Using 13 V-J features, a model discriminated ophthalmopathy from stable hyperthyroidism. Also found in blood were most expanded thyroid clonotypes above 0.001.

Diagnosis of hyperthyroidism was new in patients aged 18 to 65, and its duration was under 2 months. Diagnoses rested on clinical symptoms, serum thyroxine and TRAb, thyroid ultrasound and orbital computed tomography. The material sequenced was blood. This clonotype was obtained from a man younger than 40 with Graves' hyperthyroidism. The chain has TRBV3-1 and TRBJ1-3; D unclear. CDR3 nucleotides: TGTGCCAGCAGCCAAGAGCGAGCGGCTTGGACCATATATTTT. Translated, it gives CASSQERAAWTIYF.